This T cell receptor (beta chain) was retrieved from a study of monozygotic twins with inflammatory bowel disease. Study-level results: Compared with healthy co-twins, IBD patients showed reduced TCRbeta repertoire diversity by inverse Simpson.

Details on this clonotype: The antigen is not known.

TCRdb derives one entry per CDR3 protein from the 5' RACE reads, leaving out DNA. This sample's table reports around 370,000 distinct CDR3 sequences. The CDR3 sequence is 14 residues long. The V gene's germline CDR1 is LGHNA and CDR2 YNFKEQ. The sequencing input was blood. V gene TRBV4-2 combines with J gene TRBJ2-4; TCRdb proposes TRBD2, but this gene call is untestable without DNA. The TCR originated in a human donor with ulcerative colitis or Crohn's disease, or a healthy co-twin of an affected twin (not recorded which). CDR3: CASSQEAPQNIQYF.